These 9 T cell receptor beta chains came from one sample sequenced in a study of blood T cell repertoires in COVID-19. Here immunoSEQ multiplex PCR was the method, and the copy in TCRdb shows in-frame clones only, minus some. The table has approximately 320,000 clones, roughly 91% seen once. The material sequenced was peripheral blood. These receptors were collected from a woman aged 25 to 39 with COVID-19, enrolled during active disease.

This chain joins TRBV29-1 and TRBJ2-7; D call uncertain. The CDR3 runs 14 residues. Trimming took off 5 bases at V and 2 bases at J, with 16 bases between the two ends. Germline CDR1 and CDR2: SQVTM and ANQGSEA. The CDR3 loop is CSVLSAQQAYEQYF. The CDR3 nucleotides read TGCAGCGTTCTTTCGGCACAGCAAGCCTACGAGCAGTACTTC.

V gene TRBV6-5 combines with J gene TRBJ2-2; D is possibly TRBD1 (5 bases). The CDR3 extends over 14 amino acids. Trimming removed 6 bases from V and 0 bases from J, with 8 bases in between. Germline V gene data show CDR1 as MNHEY and CDR2 as SVGAGI. The CDR3 DNA reads as TGTGCCAGCAGGGGGCCTTCGAACACCGGGGAGCTGTTTTTT. Its translation: CASRGPSNTGELFF.

The V gene is TRBV4-1, the J gene TRBJ1-2; 7 bases align to TRBD1. The CDR3 has 15 amino acids. CDR1 is MGHRA, CDR2 YSYEKL, per germline. J lost 2 bases, V lost 4 bases, and 7 bases had no gene match. CDR3 sequence: CASSLMTGTNYGYTF. The DNA for the CDR3 is TGCGCCAGCAGCCTAATGACAGGGACGAACTATGGCTACACCTTC.

This clone was detected once. This chain links TRBV4-1 with TRBJ2-5, with D maybe TRBD2 (5 bases). V was pared by 3 bases and J by 4 bases, with 9 bases between. CDR1 is MGHRA and CDR2 is YSYEKL in the germline V gene. The CDR3 contains 13 residues. CDR3 nucleotides: TGCGCCAGCAGCCACCTAGCTGGAGAGACCCAGTACTTC. It specifies CASSHLAGETQYF.

The chain carries TRBV7-2 and TRBJ1-2; 7 bases are shared with TRBD1. J was trimmed by 2 bases and V by 4 bases; bases with no gene match: 7. This CDR3 comprises 15 residues. Germline V gene lookup returns CDR1 SGHTA and CDR2 FQGNSA. The CDR3: CASSSGTELNYGYTF. The CDR3 DNA reads as TGTGCCAGCAGCTCCGGGACAGAACTAAACTATGGCTACACCTTC.

The chain links TRBV6-5 to TRBJ2-3; D may be TRBD1 (5 bases). Germline V gene lookup returns CDR1 MNHEY and CDR2 SVGAGI. Trimming took off 5 bases at V and 5 bases at J, with 11 bases between the two ends. CDR3 length equals 13 residues. DNA of the CDR3: TGTGCCAGCAGTCCAGGGTTCGTAGATACGCAGTATTTT. Translated: CASSPGFVDTQYF.

The rearrangement links TRBV19 to TRBJ1-1; 7 bases are shared with TRBD1. The CDR3 runs to 14 residues. J was trimmed by 4 bases and V by 3 bases; bases with no gene match: 5. Germline CDR1 reads LNHDA; CDR2 reads SQIVND (reference sequence). The DNA of the CDR3 is TGTGCCAGTAGTATTCAGGGGGTCTTCACTGAAGCTTTCTTT. Its translation is CASSIQGVFTEAFF. Full variable domain (missing parts from reference TRBV19 and TRBJ1-1): DGGITQSPKYLFRKEGQNVTLSCEQNLNHDAMYWYRQDPGQGLRLIYYSQIVNDFQKGDIAEGYSVSREKKESFPLTVTSAQKNPTAFYLCASSIQGVFTEAFFGQGTRLTVV.

The chain employs TRBV3-1 (or the pseudogene TRBV3-2) and TRBJ1-1; 7 nucleotides line up with TRBD1. CDR1 is LGHDT and CDR2 is YNNKEL in the germline V gene (reference sequence). The trim removed 5 bases at V and 5 bases at J, leaving 8 bases unmatched. This CDR3 region has 14 residues. CDR3 bases: TGTGCCAGCAGCGAAACAGGGGCTTGGACTGAAGCTTTCTTT. It translates to CASSETGAWTEAFF.

V usage is TRBV5-1 and J usage is TRBJ2-4, with D unresolved. CDR3 size: 15 residues. Germline V gene data show CDR1 as SGHRS and CDR2 as YFSETQ. The V gene lost 0 bases and the J gene lost 3 bases, with 10 bases spanning the gap. The CDR3 sequence is CASSLGSTGKNIQYF. CDR3 sequence (DNA): TGCGCCAGCAGCTTGGGATCAACTGGCAAAAACATTCAGTACTTC.